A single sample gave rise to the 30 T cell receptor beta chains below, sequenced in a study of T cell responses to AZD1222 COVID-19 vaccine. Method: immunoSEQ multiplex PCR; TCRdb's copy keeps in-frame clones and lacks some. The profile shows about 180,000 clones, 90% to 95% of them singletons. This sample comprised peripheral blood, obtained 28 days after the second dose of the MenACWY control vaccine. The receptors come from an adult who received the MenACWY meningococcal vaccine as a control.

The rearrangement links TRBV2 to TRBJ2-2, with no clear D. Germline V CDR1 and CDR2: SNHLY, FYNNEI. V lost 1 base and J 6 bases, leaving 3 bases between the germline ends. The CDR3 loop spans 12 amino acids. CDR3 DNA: TGTGCCAGCAGTGAAGGACCCGGGGAGCTGTTTTTT. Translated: CASSEGPGELFF.

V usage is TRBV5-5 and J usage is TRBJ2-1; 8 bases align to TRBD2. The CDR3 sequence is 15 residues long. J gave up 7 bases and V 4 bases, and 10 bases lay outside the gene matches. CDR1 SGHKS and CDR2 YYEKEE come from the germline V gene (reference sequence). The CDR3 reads CASSLIAGLRNEQFF. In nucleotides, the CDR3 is TGTGCCAGCAGCCTGATAGCGGGGTTGAGAAATGAGCAGTTCTTC.

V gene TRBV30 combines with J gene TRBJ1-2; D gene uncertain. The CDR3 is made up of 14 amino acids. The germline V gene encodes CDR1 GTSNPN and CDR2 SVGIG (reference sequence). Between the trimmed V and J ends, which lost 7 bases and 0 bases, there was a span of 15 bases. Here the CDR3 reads CASPKTPANYGYTF. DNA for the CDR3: TGTGCCTCACCTAAAACCCCAGCTAACTATGGCTACACCTTC.

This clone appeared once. In nucleotides, the CDR3 is TGTGCCAGCAGCTTTAAGCGAGAGTTTCCAGAGACCCAGTACTTC. Its protein product is CASSFKREFPETQYF. The gene calls are TRBV5-4 and TRBJ2-5; D unclear. The CDR3 is 15 amino acids. Germline V CDR1 and CDR2: SGHNT, YYREEE (reference sequence). V lost 2 bases and J 4 bases, leaving 15 bases between the germline ends.

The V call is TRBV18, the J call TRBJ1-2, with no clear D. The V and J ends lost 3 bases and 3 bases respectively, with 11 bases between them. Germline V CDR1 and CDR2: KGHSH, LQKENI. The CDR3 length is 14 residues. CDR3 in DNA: TGTGCCAGCTCACCCCAAGACTCCTACTATGGCTACACCTTC. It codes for CASSPQDSYYGYTF.

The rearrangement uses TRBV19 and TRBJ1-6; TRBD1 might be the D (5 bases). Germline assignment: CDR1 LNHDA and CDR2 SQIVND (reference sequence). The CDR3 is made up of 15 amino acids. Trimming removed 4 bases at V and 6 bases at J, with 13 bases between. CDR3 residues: CASSNSGTSNSPLHF. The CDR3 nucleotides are TGTGCCAGTAGTAACTCCGGGACTAGTAATTCACCCCTCCACTTT. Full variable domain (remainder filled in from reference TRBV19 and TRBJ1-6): DGGITQSPKYLFRKEGQNVTLSCEQNLNHDAMYWYRQDPGQGLRLIYYSQIVNDFQKGDIAEGYSVSREKKESFPLTVTSAQKNPTAFYLCASSNSGTSNSPLHFGNGTRLTVT.

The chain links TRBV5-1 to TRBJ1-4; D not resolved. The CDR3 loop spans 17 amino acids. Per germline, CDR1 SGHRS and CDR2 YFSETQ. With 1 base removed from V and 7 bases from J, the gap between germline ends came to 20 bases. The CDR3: CASSLLSRSGVGEKLFF. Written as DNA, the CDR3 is TGCGCCAGCAGCTTGTTATCTAGATCAGGTGTTGGTGAAAAACTGTTTTTT.

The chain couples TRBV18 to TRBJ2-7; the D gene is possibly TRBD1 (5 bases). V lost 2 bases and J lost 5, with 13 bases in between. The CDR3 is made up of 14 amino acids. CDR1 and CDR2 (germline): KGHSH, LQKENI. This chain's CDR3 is CASSPRGATNEQYF. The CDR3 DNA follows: TGTGCCAGCTCACCAAGGGGCGCCACGAACGAGCAGTACTTC.

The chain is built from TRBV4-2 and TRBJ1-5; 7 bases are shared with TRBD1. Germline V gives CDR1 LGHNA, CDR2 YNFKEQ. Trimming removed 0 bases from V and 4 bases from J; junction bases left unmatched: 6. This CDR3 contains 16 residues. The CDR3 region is CASSQDPHRGNQPQHF. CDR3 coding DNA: TGTGCCAGCAGCCAAGATCCTCACAGGGGAAATCAGCCCCAGCATTTT.

The CDR3 sequence: CARGTGYGYTF. CDR3 DNA: TGTGCCAGGGGGACGGGTTATGGCTACACCTTC. The V call is TRBV6-4, the J call TRBJ1-2, with D perhaps matching TRBD1 (5 bases). Germline V gives CDR1 MRHNA, CDR2 SNTAGT. V gave up 9 bases and J gave up 5 bases, with 10 bases separating them. The CDR3 length is 11 residues.

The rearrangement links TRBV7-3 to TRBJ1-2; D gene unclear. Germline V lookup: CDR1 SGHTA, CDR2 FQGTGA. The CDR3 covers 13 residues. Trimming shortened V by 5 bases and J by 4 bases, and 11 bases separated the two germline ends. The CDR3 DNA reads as TGTGCCAGCAGCCCCGGTCTAGTCTATGGCTACACCTTC. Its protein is CASSPGLVYGYTF.

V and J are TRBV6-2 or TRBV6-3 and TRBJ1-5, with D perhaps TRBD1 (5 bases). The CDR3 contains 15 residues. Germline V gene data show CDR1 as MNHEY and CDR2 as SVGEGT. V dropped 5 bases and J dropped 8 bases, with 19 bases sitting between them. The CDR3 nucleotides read TGTGCCAGCAGTAAACGCAGGGAGGGCTCCAAGCCCCAGCATTTT. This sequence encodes CASSKRREGSKPQHF.

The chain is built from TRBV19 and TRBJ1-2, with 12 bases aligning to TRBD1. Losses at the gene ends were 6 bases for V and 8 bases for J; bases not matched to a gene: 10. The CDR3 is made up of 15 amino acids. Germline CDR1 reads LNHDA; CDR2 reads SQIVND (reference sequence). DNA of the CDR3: TGTGCCAGTAGCCGACCCCAAGGGACAGGGGGCGGCTACACCTTC. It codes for CASSRPQGTGGGYTF.

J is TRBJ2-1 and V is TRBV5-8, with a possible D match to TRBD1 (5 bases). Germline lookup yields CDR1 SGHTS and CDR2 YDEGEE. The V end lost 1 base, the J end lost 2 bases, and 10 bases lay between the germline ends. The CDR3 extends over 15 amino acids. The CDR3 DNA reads TGTGCCAGCAGCTTGCAGGGAACTGCCTACAATGAGCAGTTCTTC. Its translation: CASSLQGTAYNEQFF. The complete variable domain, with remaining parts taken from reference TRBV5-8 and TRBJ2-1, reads EAGVTQSPTHLIKTRGQQATLRCSPISGHTSVYWYQQALGLGLQFLLWYDEGEERNRGNFPPRFSGRQFPNYSSELNVNALELEDSALYLCASSLQGTAYNEQFFGPGTRLTVL.

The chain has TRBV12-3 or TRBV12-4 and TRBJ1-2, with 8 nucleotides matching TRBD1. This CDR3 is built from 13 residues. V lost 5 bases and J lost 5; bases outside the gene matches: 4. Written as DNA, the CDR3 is TGTGCCAGCAGTCTACAGGGGGAATATGGCTACACCTTC. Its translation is CASSLQGEYGYTF.

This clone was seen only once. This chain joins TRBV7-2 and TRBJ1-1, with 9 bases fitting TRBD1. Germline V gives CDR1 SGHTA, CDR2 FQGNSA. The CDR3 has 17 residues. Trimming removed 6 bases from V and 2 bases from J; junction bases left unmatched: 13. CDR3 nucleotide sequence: TGTGCCAGCAGGGGTGAACAGGGGGCTTTAAAAAACACTGAAGCTTTCTTT. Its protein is CASRGEQGALKNTEAFF.

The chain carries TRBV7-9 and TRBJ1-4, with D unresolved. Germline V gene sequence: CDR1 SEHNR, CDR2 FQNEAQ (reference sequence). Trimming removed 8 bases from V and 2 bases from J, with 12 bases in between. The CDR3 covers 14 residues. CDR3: CASGSGSTNEKLFF. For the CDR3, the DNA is TGTGCCAGCGGGTCGGGGAGCACTAATGAAAAACTGTTTTTT.

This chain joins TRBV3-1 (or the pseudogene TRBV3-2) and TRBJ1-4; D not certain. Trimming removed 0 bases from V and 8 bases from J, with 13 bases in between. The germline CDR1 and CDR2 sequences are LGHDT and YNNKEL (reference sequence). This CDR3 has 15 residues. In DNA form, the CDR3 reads TGTGCCAGCAGCCAAGATCTCCGGACTGGGGAAAAACTGTTTTTT. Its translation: CASSQDLRTGEKLFF.

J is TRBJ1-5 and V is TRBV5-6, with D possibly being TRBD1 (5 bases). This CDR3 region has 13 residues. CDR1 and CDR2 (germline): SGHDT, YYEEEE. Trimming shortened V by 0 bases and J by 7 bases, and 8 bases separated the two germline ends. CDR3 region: CASSLGGEQPQHF. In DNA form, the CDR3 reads TGTGCCAGCAGCTTGGGAGGGGAACAGCCCCAGCATTTT. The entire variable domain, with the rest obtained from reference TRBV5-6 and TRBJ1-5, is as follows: DAGVTQSPTHLIKTRGQQVTLRCSPKSGHDTVSWYQQALGQGPQFIFQYYEEEERQRGNFPDRFSGHQFPNYSSELNVNALLLGDSALYLCASSLGGEQPQHFGDGTRLSIL.

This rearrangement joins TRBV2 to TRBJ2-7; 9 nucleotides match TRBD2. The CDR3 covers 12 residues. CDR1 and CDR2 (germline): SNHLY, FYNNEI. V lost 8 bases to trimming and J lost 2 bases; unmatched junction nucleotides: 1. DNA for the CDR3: TGTGCCAGCGAGCGGGGGGCCTACGAGCAGTACTTC. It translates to CASERGAYEQYF.

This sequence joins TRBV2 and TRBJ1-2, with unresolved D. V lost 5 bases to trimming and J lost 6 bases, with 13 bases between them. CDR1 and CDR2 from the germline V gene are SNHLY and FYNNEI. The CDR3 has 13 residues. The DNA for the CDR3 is TGTGCCAGCAGTTTAGAGATTCGAGATGGCTACACCTTC. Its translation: CASSLEIRDGYTF.

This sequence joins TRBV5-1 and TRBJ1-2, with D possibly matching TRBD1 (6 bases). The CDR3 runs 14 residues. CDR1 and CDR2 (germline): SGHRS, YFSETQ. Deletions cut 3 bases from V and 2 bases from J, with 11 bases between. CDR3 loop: CASSSSGGNYGYTF. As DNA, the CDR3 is TGCGCCAGCAGCTCCTCGGGGGGCAACTATGGCTACACCTTC.

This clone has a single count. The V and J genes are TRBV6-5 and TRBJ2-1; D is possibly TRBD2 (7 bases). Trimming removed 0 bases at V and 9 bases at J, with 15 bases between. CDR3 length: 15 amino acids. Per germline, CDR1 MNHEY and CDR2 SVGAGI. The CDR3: CASSYSAGALGEQFF. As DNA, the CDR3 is TGTGCCAGCAGTTACTCGGCGGGGGCCCTGGGTGAGCAGTTCTTC.

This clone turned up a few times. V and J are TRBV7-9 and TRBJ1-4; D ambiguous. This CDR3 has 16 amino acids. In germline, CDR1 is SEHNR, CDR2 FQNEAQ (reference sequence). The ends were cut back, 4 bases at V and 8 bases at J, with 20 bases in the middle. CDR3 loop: CASSSRFPGRREKLFF. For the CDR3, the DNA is TGTGCCAGCAGCTCGCGATTCCCGGGAAGACGGGAAAAACTGTTTTTT. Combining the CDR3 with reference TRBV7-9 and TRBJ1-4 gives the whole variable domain DTGVSQNPRHKITKRGQNVTFRCDPISEHNRLYWYRQTLGQGPEFLTYFQNEAQLEKSRLLSDRFSAERPKGSFSTLEIQRTEQGDSAMYLCASSSRFPGRREKLFFGSGTQLSVL.

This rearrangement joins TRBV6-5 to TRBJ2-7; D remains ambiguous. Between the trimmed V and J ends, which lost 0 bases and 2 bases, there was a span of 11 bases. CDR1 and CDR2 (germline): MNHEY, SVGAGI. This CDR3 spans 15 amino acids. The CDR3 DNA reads TGTGCCAGCAGTTACTCGATGGCCGGAACCTACGAGCAGTACTTC. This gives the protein CASSYSMAGTYEQYF.

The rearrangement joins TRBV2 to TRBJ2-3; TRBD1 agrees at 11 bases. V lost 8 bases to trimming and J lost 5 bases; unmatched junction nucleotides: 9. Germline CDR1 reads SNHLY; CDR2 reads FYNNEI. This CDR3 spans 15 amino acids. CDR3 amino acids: CASETGQGVVDTQYF. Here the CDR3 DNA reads TGTGCCAGCGAAACGGGACAGGGGGTGGTAGATACGCAGTATTTT. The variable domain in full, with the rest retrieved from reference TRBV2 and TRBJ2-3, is EPEVTQTPSHQVTQMGQEVILRCVPISNHLYFYWYRQILGQKVEFLVSFYNNEISEKSEIFDDQFSVERPDGSNFTLKIRSTKLEDSAMYFCASETGQGVVDTQYFGPGTRLTVL.

CDR3 nucleotide sequence: TGTGCCAGCAGTTCTGGACGGACAGAGTACTTC. The encoded protein is CASSSGRTEYF. The rearrangement joins TRBV6-2 or TRBV6-3 to TRBJ2-7; a weak D match, TRBD1 (6 bases). The germline gives CDR1 MNHEY, CDR2 SVGEGT. The CDR3 has 11 amino acids. The V and J ends lost 4 bases and 11 bases respectively, with 12 bases between them.

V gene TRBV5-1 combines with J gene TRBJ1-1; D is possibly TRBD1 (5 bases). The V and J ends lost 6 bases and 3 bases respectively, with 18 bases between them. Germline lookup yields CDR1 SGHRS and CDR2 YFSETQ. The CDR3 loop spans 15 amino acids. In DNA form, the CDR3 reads TGCGCCAGCAACAGCGGCCAGGGTGCGTACACTGAAGCTTTCTTT. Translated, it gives CASNSGQGAYTEAFF.

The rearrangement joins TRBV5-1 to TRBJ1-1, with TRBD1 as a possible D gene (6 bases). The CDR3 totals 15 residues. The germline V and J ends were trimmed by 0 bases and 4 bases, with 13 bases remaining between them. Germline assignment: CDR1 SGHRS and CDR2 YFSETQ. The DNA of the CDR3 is TGCGCCAGCAGCTTGGGGGCAGGGGACGGCACTGAAGCTTTCTTT. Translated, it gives CASSLGAGDGTEAFF.

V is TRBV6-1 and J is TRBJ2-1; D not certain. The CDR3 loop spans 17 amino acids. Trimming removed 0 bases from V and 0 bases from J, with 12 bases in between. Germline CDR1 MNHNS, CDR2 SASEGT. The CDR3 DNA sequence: TGTGCCAGCAGTGAAGCGCTAACATCCAGCTCCTACAATGAGCAGTTCTTC. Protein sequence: CASSEALTSSSYNEQFF.